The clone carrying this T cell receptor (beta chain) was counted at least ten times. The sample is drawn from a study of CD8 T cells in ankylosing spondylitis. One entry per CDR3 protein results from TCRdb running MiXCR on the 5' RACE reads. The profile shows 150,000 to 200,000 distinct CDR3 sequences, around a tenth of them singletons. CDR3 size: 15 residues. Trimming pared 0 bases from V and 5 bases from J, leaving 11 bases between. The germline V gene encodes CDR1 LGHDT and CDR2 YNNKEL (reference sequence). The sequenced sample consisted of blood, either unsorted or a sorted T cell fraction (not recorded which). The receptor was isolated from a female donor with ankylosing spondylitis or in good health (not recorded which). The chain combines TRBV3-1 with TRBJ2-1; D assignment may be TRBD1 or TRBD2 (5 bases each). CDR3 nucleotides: TGTGCCAGCAGCCAAGATAGAGGGGACCACAATGAGCAGTTCTTC. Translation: CASSQDRGDHNEQFF.